This paragraph covers one T cell receptor beta chain sequence. Its antigen is unknown. The data belong to a study of T cell responses to AZD1222 COVID-19 vaccine. Whole-study findings and limits: Unmutated variant regions are reportedly the target of nearly half of TCRs that are spike-specific. The peak T cell response came first, and repertoires were sampled only after it.

Only in-frame clones appear in the TCRdb table, and some are missing; sequencing was by immunoSEQ multiplex PCR. The data show roughly 180,000 clones, 87% seen once. V was clipped by 1 base and J by 6 bases, with 13 bases between them. The germline CDR1 and CDR2 sequences are MNHEY and SMNVEV (reference sequence). This CDR3 spans 14 amino acids. The chain couples TRBV27 to TRBJ2-7, with D perhaps matching TRBD1 or TRBD2 (7 bases each). The TCR was taken from an adult in good health. This specimen was peripheral blood, taken on day 0 of MenACWY control vaccination. DNA for the CDR3: TGTGCCAGCAGTTTATACAGGGGAGGGAGCGAGCAGTACTTC. Amino acid sequence: CASSLYRGGSEQYF.